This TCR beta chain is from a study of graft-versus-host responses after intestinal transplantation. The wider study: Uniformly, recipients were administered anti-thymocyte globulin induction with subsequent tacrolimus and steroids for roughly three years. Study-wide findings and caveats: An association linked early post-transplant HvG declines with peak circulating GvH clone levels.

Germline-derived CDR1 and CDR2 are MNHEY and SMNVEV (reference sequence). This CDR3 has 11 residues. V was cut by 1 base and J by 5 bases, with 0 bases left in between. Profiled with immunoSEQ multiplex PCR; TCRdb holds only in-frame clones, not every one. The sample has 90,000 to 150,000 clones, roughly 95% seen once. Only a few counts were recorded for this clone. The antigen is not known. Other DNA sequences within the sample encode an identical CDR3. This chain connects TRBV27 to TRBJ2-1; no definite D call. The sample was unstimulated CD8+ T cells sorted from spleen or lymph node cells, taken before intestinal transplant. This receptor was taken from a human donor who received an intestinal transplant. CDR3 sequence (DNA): TGTGCCAGCAGTTTATACAATGAGCAGTTCTTC. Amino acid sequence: CASSLYNEQFF.